This T cell receptor beta chain was sequenced in a study of blood T cell repertoires in COVID-19. Study information: Both acute and convalescent COVID-19 samples were obtained from the United States, Italy and Spain. The cDNA or gDNA used as material had been derived from T cells, B-cell-depleted T cells, or PBMCs.

During active infection, Seattle patients enrolled and were then monitored through disease. The germline V gene encodes CDR1 GTSNPN and CDR2 SVGIG (reference sequence). The J segment lost 2 bases and the V segment lost 0 bases, leaving 3 bases of the junction unmatched. This CDR3 spans 14 amino acids. Authors' methods: Amplification of reference gene primers was used by the study to estimate nucleated cell counts. Method: immunoSEQ multiplex PCR; TCRdb's copy keeps in-frame clones and lacks some. The V and J calls and clone size were taken over from that table, and D and trimming were inferred from the DNA. The sample lists 250,000 to 350,000 clones; 84% were seen once.

The chain has TRBV30 and TRBJ2-7, with TRBD1 identical over 8 bases. The origin of this receptor is a human donor with COVID-19, enrolled during active disease. The donor label of this sample is uncertain. The sequenced sample consisted of peripheral blood. The CDR3 coding sequence is TGTGCCTGGAGTGTAGGGACAGGTCCCTACGAGCAGTACTTC. Protein sequence: CAWSVGTGPYEQYF.